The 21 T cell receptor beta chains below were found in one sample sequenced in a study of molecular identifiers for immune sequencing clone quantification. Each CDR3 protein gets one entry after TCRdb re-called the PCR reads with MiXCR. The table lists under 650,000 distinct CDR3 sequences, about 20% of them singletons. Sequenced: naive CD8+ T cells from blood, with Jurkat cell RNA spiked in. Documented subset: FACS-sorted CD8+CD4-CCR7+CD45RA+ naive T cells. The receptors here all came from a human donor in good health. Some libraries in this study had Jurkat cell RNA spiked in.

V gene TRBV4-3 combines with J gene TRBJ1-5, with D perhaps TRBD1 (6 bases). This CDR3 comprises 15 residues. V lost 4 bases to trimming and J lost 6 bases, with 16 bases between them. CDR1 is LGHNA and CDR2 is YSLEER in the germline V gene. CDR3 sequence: CASSPELGGLQPQHF. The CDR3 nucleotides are TGCGCCAGCAGCCCCGAGTTGGGGGGCCTTCAGCCCCAGCATTTT.

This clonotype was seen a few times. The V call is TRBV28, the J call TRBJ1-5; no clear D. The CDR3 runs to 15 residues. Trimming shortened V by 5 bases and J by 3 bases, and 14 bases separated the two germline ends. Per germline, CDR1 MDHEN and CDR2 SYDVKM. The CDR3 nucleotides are TGTGCCAGCAGTCTCCCCGGGGTCTTCAATCAGCCCCAGCATTTT. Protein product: CASSLPGVFNQPQHF.

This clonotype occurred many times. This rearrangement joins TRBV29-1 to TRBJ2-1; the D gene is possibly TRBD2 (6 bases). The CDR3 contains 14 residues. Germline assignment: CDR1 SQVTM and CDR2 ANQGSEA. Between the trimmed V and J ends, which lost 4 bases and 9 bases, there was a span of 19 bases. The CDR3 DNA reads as TGCAGCGTTGTTTCGAGACTAGGGTTCAGTGAGCAGTTCTTC. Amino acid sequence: CSVVSRLGFSEQFF.

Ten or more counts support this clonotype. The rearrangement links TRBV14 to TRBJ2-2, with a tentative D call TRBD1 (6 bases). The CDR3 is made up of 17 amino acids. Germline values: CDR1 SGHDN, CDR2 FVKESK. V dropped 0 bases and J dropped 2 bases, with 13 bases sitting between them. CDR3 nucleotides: TGTGCCAGCAGCCAAGATCTTCGGACAGTCAACACCGGGGAGCTGTTTTTT. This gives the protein CASSQDLRTVNTGELFF.

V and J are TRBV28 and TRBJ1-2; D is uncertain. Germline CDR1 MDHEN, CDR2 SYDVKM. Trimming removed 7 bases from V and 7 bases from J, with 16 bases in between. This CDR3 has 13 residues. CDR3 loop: CASNPVRQSGYTF. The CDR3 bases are TGTGCCAGCAATCCGGTCAGGCAGAGTGGCTACACCTTC.

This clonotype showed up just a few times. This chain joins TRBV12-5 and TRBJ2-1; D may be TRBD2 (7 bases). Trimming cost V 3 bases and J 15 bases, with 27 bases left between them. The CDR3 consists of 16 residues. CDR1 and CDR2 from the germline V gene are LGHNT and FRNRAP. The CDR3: CASGFDPKGRGANRFF. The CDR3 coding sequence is TGTGCTAGTGGTTTCGACCCAAAAGGGAGGGGGGCTAATAGGTTCTTC.

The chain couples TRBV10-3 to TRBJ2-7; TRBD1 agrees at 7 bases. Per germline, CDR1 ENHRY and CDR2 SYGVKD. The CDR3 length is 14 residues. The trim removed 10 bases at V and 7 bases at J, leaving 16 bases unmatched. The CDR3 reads CATSPGQIYTEQYF. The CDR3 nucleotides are TGTGCCACCTCTCCGGGACAGATTTATACTGAGCAGTACTTC.

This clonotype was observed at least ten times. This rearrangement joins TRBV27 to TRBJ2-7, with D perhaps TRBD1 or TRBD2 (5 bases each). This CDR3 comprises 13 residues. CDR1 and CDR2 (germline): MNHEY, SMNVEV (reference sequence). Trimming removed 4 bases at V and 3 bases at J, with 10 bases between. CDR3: CASSSGPRYEQYF. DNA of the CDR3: TGTGCCAGCAGTTCGGGGCCCCGCTACGAGCAGTACTTC.

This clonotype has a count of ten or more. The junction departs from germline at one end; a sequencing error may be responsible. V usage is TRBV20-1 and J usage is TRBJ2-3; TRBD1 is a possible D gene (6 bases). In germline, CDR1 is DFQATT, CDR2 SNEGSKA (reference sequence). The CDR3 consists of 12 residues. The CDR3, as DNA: TGCAGTGCTGAAACAGGGAGCCGGCCTCGAGATTTT. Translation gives CSAETGSRPRDF.

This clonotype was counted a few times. CDR3: CASSYSNRGQETQYF. The CDR3 bases are TGTGCCAGCAGTTACTCGAATAGGGGCCAAGAGACCCAGTACTTC. The chain links TRBV6-2 or TRBV6-3 to TRBJ2-5; TRBD1 might be the D (5 bases). Trimming cost V 0 bases and J 1 base, with 9 bases left between them. Germline-derived CDR1 and CDR2 are MNHEY and SVGEGT. The CDR3 is made up of 15 amino acids.

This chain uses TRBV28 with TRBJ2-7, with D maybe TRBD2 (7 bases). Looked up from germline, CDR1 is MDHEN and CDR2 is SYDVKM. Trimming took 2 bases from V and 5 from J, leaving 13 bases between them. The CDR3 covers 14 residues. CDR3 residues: CASSLRGGRDEQYF. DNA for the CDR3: TGTGCCAGCAGTTTAAGGGGGGGCCGGGACGAGCAGTACTTC. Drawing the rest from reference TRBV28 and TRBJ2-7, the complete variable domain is DVKVTQSSRYLVKRTGEKVFLECVQDMDHENMFWYRQDPGLGLRLIYFSYDVKMKEKGDIPEGYSVSREKKERFSLILESASTNQTSMYLCASSLRGGRDEQYFGPGTRLTVT.

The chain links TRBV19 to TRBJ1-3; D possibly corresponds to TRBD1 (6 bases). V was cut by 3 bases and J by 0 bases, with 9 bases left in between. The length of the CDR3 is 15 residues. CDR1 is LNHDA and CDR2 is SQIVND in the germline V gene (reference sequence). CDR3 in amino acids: CASSIGGGSGNTIYF. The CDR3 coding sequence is TGTGCCAGTAGTATTGGAGGGGGCTCTGGAAACACCATATATTTT.

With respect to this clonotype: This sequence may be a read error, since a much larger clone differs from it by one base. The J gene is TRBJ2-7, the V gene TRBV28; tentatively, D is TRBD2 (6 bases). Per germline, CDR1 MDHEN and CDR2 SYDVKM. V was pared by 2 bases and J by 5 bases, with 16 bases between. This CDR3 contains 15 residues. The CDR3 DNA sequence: TGTGCCAGCAGTTTAATCCCGGGAGACGGGGACGAGCAGTACTTC. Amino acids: CASSLIPGDGDEQYF.

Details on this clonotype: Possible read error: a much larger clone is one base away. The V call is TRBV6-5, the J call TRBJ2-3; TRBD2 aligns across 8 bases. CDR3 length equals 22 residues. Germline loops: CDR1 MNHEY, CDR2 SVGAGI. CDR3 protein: CASSYSPAGAWAGGRDTGTQYF. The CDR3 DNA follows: TGTGCCAGCAGTTACTCTCCCGCAGGGGCATGGGCGGGAGGACGGGACACAGGTACGCAGTATTTT.

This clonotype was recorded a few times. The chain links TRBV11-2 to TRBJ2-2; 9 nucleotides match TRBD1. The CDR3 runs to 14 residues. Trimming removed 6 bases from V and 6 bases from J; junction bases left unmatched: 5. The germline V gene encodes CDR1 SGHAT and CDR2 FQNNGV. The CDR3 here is CASSTGGLSGELFF. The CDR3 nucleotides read TGTGCCAGCAGTACAGGGGGCCTTTCCGGGGAGCTGTTTTTT.

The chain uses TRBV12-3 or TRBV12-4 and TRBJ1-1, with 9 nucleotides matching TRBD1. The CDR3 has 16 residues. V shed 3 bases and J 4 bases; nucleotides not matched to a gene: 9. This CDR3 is CASSFPLGQGPTEAFF. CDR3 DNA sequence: TGTGCCAGCAGTTTCCCCTTGGGACAGGGTCCCACTGAAGCTTTCTTT.

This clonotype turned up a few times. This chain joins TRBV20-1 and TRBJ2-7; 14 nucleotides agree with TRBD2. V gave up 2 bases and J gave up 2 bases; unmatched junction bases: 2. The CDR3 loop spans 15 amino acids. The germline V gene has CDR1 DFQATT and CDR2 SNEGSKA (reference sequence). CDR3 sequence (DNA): TGCAGTGCTAGATCGGGACTAGCGGGGGCCTACGAGCAGTACTTC. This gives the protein CSARSGLAGAYEQYF.

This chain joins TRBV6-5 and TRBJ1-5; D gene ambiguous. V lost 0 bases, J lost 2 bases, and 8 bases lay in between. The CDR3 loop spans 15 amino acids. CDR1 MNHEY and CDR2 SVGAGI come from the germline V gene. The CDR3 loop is CASSYSGNGNQPQHF. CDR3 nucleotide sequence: TGTGCCAGCAGTTACTCTGGGAATGGCAATCAGCCCCAGCATTTT.

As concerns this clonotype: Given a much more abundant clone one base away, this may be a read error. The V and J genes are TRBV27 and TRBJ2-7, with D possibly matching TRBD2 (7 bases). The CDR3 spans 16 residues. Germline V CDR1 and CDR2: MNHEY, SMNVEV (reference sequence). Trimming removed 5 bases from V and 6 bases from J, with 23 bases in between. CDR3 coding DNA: TGTGCCAGCAGTCTTGGTGCGGGGGCCGCTTGGTCCGAGCAGTACTTC. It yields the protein CASSLGAGAAWSEQYF.

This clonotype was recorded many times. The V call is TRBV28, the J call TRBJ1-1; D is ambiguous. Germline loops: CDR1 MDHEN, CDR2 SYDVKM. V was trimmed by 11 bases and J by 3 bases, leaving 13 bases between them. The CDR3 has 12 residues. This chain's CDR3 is CASGGVDTEAFF. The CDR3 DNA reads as TGTGCCTCCGGCGGGGTCGACACTGAAGCTTTCTTT.

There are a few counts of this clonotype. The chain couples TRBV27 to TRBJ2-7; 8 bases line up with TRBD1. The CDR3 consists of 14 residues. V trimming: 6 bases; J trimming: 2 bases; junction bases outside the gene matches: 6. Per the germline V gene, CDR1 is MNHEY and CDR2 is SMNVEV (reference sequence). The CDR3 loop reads CASREDRGPYEQYF. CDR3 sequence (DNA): TGTGCCAGCAGGGAAGACAGGGGCCCCTACGAGCAGTACTTC.